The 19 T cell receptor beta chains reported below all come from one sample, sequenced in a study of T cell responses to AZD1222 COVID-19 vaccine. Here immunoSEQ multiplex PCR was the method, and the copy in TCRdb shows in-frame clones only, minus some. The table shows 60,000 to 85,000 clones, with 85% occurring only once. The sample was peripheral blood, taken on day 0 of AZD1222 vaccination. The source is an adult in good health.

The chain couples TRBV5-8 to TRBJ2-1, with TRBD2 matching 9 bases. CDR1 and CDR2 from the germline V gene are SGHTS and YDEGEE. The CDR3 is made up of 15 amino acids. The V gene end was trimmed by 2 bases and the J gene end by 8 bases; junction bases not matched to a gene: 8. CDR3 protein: CASSLGGRAQDEQFF. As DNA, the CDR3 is TGTGCCAGCAGCTTAGGCGGGAGGGCCCAGGATGAGCAGTTCTTC.

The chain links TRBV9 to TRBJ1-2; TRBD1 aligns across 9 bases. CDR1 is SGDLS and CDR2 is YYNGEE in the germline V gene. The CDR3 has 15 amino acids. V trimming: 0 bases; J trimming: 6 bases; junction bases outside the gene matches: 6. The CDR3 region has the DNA TGTGCCAGCAGCGTAGCCGGGACAGGGATAAATGGCTACACCTTC. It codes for CASSVAGTGINGYTF.

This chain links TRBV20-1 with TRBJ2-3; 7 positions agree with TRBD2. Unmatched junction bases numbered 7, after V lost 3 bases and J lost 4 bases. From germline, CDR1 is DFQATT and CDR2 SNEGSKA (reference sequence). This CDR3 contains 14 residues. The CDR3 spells CSASPYAGADTQYF. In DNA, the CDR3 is TGCAGTGCTAGTCCGTACGCGGGAGCAGATACGCAGTATTTT.

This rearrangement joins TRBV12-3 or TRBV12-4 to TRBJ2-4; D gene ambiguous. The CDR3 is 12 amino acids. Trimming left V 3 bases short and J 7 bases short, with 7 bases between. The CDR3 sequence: CASSLSANIQYF. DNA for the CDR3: TGTGCCAGCAGTTTGAGCGCTAACATTCAGTACTTC.

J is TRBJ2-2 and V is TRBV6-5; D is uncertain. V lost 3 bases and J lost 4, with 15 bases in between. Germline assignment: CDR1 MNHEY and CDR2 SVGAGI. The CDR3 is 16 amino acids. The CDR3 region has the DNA TGTGCCAGCAGTTATACCGCAGTCCTAGGCACCGGGGAGCTGTTTTTT. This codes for CASSYTAVLGTGELFF.

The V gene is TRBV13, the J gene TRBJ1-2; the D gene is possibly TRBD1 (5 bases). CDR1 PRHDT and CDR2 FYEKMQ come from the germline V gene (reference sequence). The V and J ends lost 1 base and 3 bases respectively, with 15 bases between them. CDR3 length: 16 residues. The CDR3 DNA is TGTGCCAGCAGCTTAGTTGGGGCAGATTCATACTATGGCTACACCTTC. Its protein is CASSLVGADSYYGYTF.

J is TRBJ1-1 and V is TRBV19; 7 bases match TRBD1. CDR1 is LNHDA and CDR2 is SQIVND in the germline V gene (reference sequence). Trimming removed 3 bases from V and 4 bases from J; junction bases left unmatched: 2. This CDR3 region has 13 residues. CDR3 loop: CASSIKGATEAFF. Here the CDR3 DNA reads TGTGCCAGTAGTATTAAGGGGGCCACTGAAGCTTTCTTT.

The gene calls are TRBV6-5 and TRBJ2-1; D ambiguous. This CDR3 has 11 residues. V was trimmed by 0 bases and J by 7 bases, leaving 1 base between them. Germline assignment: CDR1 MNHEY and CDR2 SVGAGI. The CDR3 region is CASSYSNEQFF. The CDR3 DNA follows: TGTGCCAGCAGTTACTCGAATGAGCAGTTCTTC.

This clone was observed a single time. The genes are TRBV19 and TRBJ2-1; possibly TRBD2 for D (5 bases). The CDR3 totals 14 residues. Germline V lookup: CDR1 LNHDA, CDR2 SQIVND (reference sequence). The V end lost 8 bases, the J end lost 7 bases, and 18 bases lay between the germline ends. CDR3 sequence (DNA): TGTGCCAGTTCCAGCGGAACAATGGGGAATGAGCAGTTCTTC. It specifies CASSSGTMGNEQFF.

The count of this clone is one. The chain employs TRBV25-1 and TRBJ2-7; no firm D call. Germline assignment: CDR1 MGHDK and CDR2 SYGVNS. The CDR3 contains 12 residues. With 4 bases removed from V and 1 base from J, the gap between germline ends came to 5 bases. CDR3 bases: TGTGCCAGCAGTGCCCAGTCCTACGAGCAGTACTTC. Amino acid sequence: CASSAQSYEQYF.

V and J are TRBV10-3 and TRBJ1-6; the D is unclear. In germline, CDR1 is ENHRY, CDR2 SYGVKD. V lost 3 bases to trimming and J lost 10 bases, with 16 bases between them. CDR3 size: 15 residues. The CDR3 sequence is CAISEGPGIESPLHF. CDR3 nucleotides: TGTGCCATCAGTGAAGGCCCCGGGATTGAATCACCCCTCCACTTT.

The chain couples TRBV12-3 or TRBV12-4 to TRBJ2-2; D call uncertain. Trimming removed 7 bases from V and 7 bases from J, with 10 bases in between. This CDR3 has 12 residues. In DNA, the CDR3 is TGTGCCAGCACCCCGAGAGGCGGGGAGCTGTTTTTT. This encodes CASTPRGGELFF.

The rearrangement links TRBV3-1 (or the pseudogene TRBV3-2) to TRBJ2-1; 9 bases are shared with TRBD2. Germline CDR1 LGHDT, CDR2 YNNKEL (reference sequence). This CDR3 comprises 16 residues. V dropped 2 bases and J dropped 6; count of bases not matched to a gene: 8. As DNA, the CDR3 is TGTGCCAGCAGCCAATCTGGCGGCGGGAGGGCCAATGAGCAGTTCTTC. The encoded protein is CASSQSGGGRANEQFF.

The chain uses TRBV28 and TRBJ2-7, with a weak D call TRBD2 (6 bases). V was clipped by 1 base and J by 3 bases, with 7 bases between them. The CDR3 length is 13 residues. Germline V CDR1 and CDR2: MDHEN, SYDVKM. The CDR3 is CASSLYGSYEQYF. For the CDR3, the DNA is TGTGCCAGCAGTTTATACGGGAGCTACGAGCAGTACTTC.

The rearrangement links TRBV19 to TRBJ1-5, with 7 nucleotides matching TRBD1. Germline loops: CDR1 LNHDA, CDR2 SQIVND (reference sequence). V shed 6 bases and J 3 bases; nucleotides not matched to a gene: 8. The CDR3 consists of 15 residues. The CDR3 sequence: CASRSRGVTNQPQHF. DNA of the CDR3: TGTGCCAGTAGAAGCAGGGGGGTTACCAATCAGCCCCAGCATTTT.

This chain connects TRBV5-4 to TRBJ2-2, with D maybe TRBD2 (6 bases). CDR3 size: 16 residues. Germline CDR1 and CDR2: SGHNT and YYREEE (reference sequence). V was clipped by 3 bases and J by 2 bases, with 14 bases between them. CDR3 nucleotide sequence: TGTGCCAGCAGCTCCGAGCGTAGCGGCAACACCGGGGAGCTGTTTTTT. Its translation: CASSSERSGNTGELFF.

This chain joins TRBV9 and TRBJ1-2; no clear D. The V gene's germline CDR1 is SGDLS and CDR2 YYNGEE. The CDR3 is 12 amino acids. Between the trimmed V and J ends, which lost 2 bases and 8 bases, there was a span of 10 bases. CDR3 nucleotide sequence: TGTGCCAGCAGCGTCGACCGTCTAGGCTACACCTTC. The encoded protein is CASSVDRLGYTF.

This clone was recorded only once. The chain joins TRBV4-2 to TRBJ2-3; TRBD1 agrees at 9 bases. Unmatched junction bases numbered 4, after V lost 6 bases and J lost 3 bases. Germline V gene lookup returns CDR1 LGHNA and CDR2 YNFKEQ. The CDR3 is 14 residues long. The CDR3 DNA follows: TGTGCCAGCAGACCGGGACAGGGAACAGATACGCAGTATTTT. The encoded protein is CASRPGQGTDTQYF.

The CDR3 loop reads CASMGGDSDTQYF. The CDR3 nucleotides read TGTGCCAGCATGGGTGGCGACTCAGATACGCAGTATTTT. The rearrangement uses TRBV27 and TRBJ2-3; D gene ambiguous. The CDR3 is 13 residues long. V was cut by 7 bases and J by 4 bases, with 12 bases left in between. CDR1 and CDR2 (germline): MNHEY, SMNVEV (reference sequence).